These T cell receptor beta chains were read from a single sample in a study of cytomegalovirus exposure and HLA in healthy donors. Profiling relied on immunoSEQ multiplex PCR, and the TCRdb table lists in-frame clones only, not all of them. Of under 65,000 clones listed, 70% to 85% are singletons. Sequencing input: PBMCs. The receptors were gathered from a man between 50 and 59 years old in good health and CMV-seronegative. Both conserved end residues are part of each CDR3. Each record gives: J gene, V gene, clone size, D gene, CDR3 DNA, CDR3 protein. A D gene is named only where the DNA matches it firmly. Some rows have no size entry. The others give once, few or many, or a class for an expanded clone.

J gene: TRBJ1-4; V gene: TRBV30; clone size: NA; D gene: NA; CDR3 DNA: TGTGCCGCCTTCCCGGGGGGGGGCACTGAAAAACTGTTTTTT; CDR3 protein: CAAFPGGGTEKLFF
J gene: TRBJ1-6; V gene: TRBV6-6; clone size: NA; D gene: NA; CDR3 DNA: TGTGCCAGCATGAGTCCCCTCTCCTATAATTCACCCCTCCACTTT; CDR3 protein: CASMSPLSYNSPLHF
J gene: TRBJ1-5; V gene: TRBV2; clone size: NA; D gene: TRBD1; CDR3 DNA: TGTGCCAGCAGTAGGGACAGGGGACGATTAGAACAGCCCCAGCATTTT; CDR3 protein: CASSRDRGRLEQPQHF
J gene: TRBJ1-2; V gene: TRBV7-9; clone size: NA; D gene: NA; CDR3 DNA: TGTGCCAGCAGCCAAAATGGAACCGGGATAAGGTATCGAGGCTACACCTTC; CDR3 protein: CASSQNGTGIRYRGYTF
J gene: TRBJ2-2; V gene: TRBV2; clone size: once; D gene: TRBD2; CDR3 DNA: TGTGCCAGCAGACTAGCGGGGGGTTCTTTCGGGGAGCTGTTTTTT; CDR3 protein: CASRLAGGSFGELFF
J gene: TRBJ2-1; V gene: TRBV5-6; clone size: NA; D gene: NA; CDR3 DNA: TGTGCCAGCAGCCCAGGGACTCTGAGGGCAAATGAGCAGTTCTTC; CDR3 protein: CASSPGTLRANEQFF
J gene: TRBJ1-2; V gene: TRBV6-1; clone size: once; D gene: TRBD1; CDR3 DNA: TGTGCCAGCAGTGTTGAACAGGGGGGGAACTATGGCTACACCTTC; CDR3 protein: CASSVEQGGNYGYTF
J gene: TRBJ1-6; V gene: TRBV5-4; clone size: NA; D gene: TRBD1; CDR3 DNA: TGTGCCAGCAGCTTGGACAGGGGGTCACCCCTCCACTTT; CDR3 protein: CASSLDRGSPLHF
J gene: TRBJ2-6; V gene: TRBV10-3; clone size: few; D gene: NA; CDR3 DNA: TGTGCCATCAGTGAGAAGACAGCCTCTGGGGCCAACGTCCTGACTTTC; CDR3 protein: CAISEKTASGANVLTF
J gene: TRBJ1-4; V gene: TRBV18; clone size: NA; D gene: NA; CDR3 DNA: TGTGCCAGCTCACCATCGACAGCAACTAATGAAAAACTGTTTTTT; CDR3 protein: CASSPSTATNEKLFF
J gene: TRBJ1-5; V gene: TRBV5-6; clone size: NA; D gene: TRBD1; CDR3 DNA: TGTGCCAGCAGCTTGGCGTCAGGGGGGATTGGCAATCAGCCCCAGCATTTT; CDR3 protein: CASSLASGGIGNQPQHF
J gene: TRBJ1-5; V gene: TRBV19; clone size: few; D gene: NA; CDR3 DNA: TGTGCCAGTAGTGTGGGACGGGTAGGGGGAACGAGTCAGCCCCAGCATTTT; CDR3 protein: CASSVGRVGGTSQPQHF
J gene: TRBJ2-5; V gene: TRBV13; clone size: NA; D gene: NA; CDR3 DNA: TGTGCCAGCAGCTTAGAAGGGGAAGAGACCCAGTACTTC; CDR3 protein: CASSLEGEETQYF